These 2 T cell receptor beta chains came from one sample sequenced in a study of CD8 T cells in Susac syndrome. With random hexamers, reverse transcription was performed on roughly 0.45 to 1 ug of RNA. Each CDR3 protein gets one entry after TCRdb re-called the immunoSEQ multiplex PCR reads with MiXCR. Among 130,000 to 150,000 distinct CDR3 sequences listed, roughly 94% were seen once. The sequencing sample was made of CD4+ T cells from PBMCs. These receptor sequences come from a human donor in good health.

The gene calls are TRBV25-1 and TRBJ2-7; D is unresolved. V lost 3 bases, J lost 5 bases, and 17 bases lay in between. Germline V gives CDR1 MGHDK, CDR2 SYGVNS. The CDR3 is 15 residues long. The CDR3 nucleotides read TGTGCCAGCAGTGATGTGAACAGTCCCTGGAACGAGCAGTACTTC. Amino acids: CASSDVNSPWNEQYF.

The V and J genes are TRBV10-3 and TRBJ1-1; 8 bases line up with TRBD1. In germline, CDR1 is ENHRY, CDR2 SYGVKD. The junction had 13 bases not matched to a gene; V was cut back by 0 bases and J by 7 bases. The CDR3 is 17 amino acids. In DNA, the CDR3 is TGTGCCATCAGTGAGTCCTTTTTCTTAGACAGGGGTTATGAAGCTTTCTTT. Protein sequence: CAISESFFLDRGYEAFF.